Listed below are T cell receptor beta chains from one sample, sequenced in a study of OX40 agonist ivuxolimab in advanced cancers. Measured with immunoSEQ multiplex PCR; TCRdb has only the in-frame clones, and not every one. The sample includes about 20,000 clones, approximately 80% of them seen just once. The sequencing here drew on CD4+ or CD8+ T cells sorted from blood, taken in a trial of the OX40 agonist ivuxolimab. The source of these receptors is an adult with an advanced solid tumor such as melanoma, head and neck, liver or kidney cancer. Each CDR3 is given with its conserved first and last residue. A D gene is named only where the DNA matches it firmly. The size field is filled for only some rows; it gives once, few, many or a size class.

size: -
J: TRBJ2-1
D: TRBD2
V: TRBV7-8
CDR3: CASIQAAGGLDEQFF
DNA: TGTGCCAGCATCCAAGCAGCGGGAGGGCTCGATGAGCAGTTCTTC

size: -
J: TRBJ2-3
D: -
V: TRBV6-4
CDR3: CASSYTNGRDTQYF
DNA: TGTGCCAGCAGTTACACAAACGGAAGAGATACGCAGTATTTT

size: -
J: TRBJ2-6
D: -
V: TRBV28
CDR3: CASREEALGANVLTF
DNA: TGTGCCAGCAGGGAGGAAGCGCTAGGGGCCAACGTCCTGACTTTC

size: -
J: TRBJ2-1
D: -
V: TRBV6-4
CDR3: CASPPPGEQFF
DNA: TGTGCCAGCCCCCCCCCGGGTGAGCAGTTCTTC

size: -
J: TRBJ1-5
D: -
V: TRBV10-3
CDR3: CAISEVKGVRPQHF
DNA: TGTGCCATCAGTGAAGTAAAGGGGGTACGGCCCCAGCATTTT

size: -
J: TRBJ1-2
D: -
V: TRBV27
CDR3: CASSLAGWDGYTF
DNA: TGTGCCAGCAGTTTGGCGGGGTGGGATGGCTACACCTTC

size: -
J: TRBJ2-7
D: -
V: TRBV7-6
CDR3: CASSFGEVYYEQYF
DNA: TGTGCCAGCAGCTTCGGGGAGGTGTATTACGAGCAGTACTTC

size: few
J: TRBJ1-1
D: -
V: TRBV4-1
CDR3: CASSQAATEAFF
DNA: TGCGCCAGCAGCCAAGCCGCTACTGAAGCTTTCTTT

size: -
J: TRBJ1-1
D: -
V: TRBV6-5
CDR3: CASSYFRANTEAFF
DNA: TGTGCCAGCAGTTACTTCCGGGCTAACACTGAAGCTTTCTTT

size: -
J: TRBJ1-6
D: -
V: TRBV28
CDR3: CASKNPRGSPLHF
DNA: TGTGCCAGCAAAAACCCCCGGGGATCACCCCTCCACTTT

size: -
J: TRBJ2-5
D: -
V: TRBV10-3
CDR3: CAISESGPYSQYF
DNA: TGTGCCATCAGTGAGTCAGGACCATACTCCCAGTACTTC

size: once
J: TRBJ2-3
D: -
V: TRBV9
CDR3: CATGTGSTDTQYF
DNA: TGTGCCACCGGGACTGGAAGCACAGATACGCAGTATTTT

size: once
J: TRBJ2-1
D: TRBD2
V: TRBV15
CDR3: CATSSEGSGRSNEQFF
DNA: TGTGCCACCAGCAGCGAGGGGAGCGGGAGAAGCAATGAGCAGTTCTTC

size: -
J: TRBJ1-1
D: TRBD1
V: TRBV5-1
CDR3: CASSLSVDRVSEAFF
DNA: TGCGCCAGCAGCTTGAGCGTGGACAGGGTTTCTGAAGCTTTCTTT

size: few
J: TRBJ1-4
D: TRBD1
V: TRBV9
CDR3: CASSDPGGGEKLFF
DNA: TGTGCCAGCAGCGATCCAGGGGGAGGAGAAAAACTGTTTTTT

size: -
J: TRBJ1-1
D: TRBD1
V: TRBV30
CDR3: CAWSVTQGAEAFF
DNA: TGTGCCTGGAGTGTTACACAGGGGGCTGAAGCTTTCTTT

size: -
J: TRBJ2-7
D: -
V: TRBV7-9
CDR3: CASSFGDEQYF
DNA: TGTGCCAGCAGCTTTGGGGACGAGCAGTACTTC

size: once
J: TRBJ2-1
D: TRBD2
V: TRBV14
CDR3: CASSRWRGGIGNEQFF
DNA: TGTGCCAGCAGCCGATGGCGGGGGGGCATTGGTAATGAGCAGTTCTTC

size: -
J: TRBJ2-7
D: -
V: TRBV27
CDR3: CASSLGLTYEQYF
DNA: TGTGCCAGCAGTTTAGGACTTACCTACGAGCAGTACTTC

size: -
J: TRBJ1-4
D: -
V: TRBV5-6
CDR3: CASSLAGKGTRETVF
DNA: TGTGCCAGCAGCTTGGCTGGGAAGGGCACCCGGGAAACTGTTTTT

size: -
J: TRBJ2-2
D: -
V: TRBV6-1
CDR3: CASSATTGELFF
DNA: TGTGCCAGCAGTGCTACCACCGGGGAGCTGTTTTTT

size: -
J: TRBJ2-2
D: -
V: TRBV9
CDR3: CASSVGATGELFF
DNA: TGTGCCAGCAGCGTAGGAGCCACCGGGGAGCTGTTTTTT

size: -
J: TRBJ2-6
D: -
V: TRBV10-3
CDR3: CAIRILGGHNSGANVLTF
DNA: TGTGCCATCAGGATTTTAGGGGGACATAACTCTGGGGCCAACGTCCTGACTTTC

size: -
J: TRBJ1-4
D: -
V: TRBV7-3
CDR3: CASSLKGGEKLFF
DNA: TGTGCCAGCAGCTTAAAAGGGGGAGAAAAACTGTTTTTT

size: few
J: TRBJ1-5
D: -
V: TRBV4-3
CDR3: CASSQGGASNQPQHF
DNA: TGCGCCAGCAGCCAGGGGGGGGCTAGCAATCAGCCCCAGCATTTT

size: -
J: TRBJ2-7
D: TRBD1
V: TRBV4-2
CDR3: CASSRRTGPDEQYF
DNA: TGTGCCAGCAGCCGCCGGACAGGGCCGGACGAGCAGTACTTC

size: -
J: TRBJ2-5
D: -
V: TRBV9
CDR3: CASSVDLETQYF
DNA: TGTGCCAGCAGCGTAGACCTCGAGACCCAGTACTTC

size: once
J: TRBJ2-7
D: -
V: TRBV5-1
CDR3: CASSFLVSYEQYF
DNA: TGCGCCAGCAGCTTTCTGGTGTCCTACGAGCAGTACTTC

size: few
J: TRBJ1-2
D: -
V: TRBV2
CDR3: CASRGGDGYTF
DNA: TGTGCCAGCAGGGGGGGGGACGGCTACACCTTC

size: -
J: TRBJ2-6
D: -
V: TRBV9
CDR3: CASSEGANVLTF
DNA: TGTGCCAGCAGCGAGGGGGCCAACGTCCTGACTTTC

size: -
J: TRBJ2-3
D: -
V: TRBV27
CDR3: CASSLLGADTQYF
DNA: TGTGCCAGCAGTTTATTAGGGGCAGATACGCAGTATTTT

size: once
J: TRBJ1-5
D: -
V: TRBV5-1
CDR3: CASSLVTGRDLISNQPQHF
DNA: TGCGCCAGCAGCTTGGTCACAGGGAGGGACCTTATAAGCAATCAGCCCCAGCATTTT

size: -
J: TRBJ2-5
D: -
V: TRBV6-5
CDR3: CASSKTGLQETQYF
DNA: TGTGCCAGCAGCAAGACAGGCCTCCAAGAGACCCAGTACTTC

size: few
J: TRBJ1-2
D: TRBD1
V: TRBV2
CDR3: CASSGQGAGYTF
DNA: TGTGCCAGCAGTGGACAGGGGGCTGGCTACACCTTC

size: -
J: TRBJ2-5
D: TRBD2
V: TRBV11-1
CDR3: CASSSPSALAGLRETQYF
DNA: TGTGCCAGCAGCTCCCCAAGCGCGCTAGCGGGGCTTCGGGAGACCCAGTACTTC

size: -
J: TRBJ1-2
D: -
V: TRBV7-9
CDR3: CASSFQTVYGYTF
DNA: TGTGCCAGCAGCTTCCAGACGGTCTATGGCTACACCTTC

size: -
J: TRBJ2-7
D: TRBD2
V: TRBV7-8
CDR3: CASSLGLAGGPYEQYF
DNA: TGTGCCAGCAGCTTAGGGCTAGCGGGAGGACCCTACGAGCAGTACTTC

size: -
J: TRBJ2-7
D: -
V: TRBV27
CDR3: CASSFLGDEQYF
DNA: TGTGCCAGCAGTTTCTTAGGGGACGAGCAGTACTTC

size: few
J: TRBJ1-1
D: -
V: TRBV7-3
CDR3: CASSLTGGNTEAFF
DNA: TGTGCCAGCAGCTTAACGGGCGGGAACACTGAAGCTTTCTTT

size: once
J: TRBJ1-1
D: -
V: TRBV6-5
CDR3: CASSYPMANRAFF
DNA: TGTGCCAGCAGTTACCCGATGGCGAACCGAGCTTTCTTT

size: -
J: TRBJ2-1
D: TRBD1
V: TRBV4-3
CDR3: CASSQDQGTGHYNEQFF
DNA: TGCGCCAGCAGCCAAGATCAAGGGACAGGGCACTACAATGAGCAGTTCTTC

size: few
J: TRBJ2-7
D: TRBD2
V: TRBV5-1
CDR3: CASSFTSGYEQYF
DNA: TGCGCCAGCAGCTTTACTAGCGGGTACGAGCAGTACTTC